The T cell receptor (beta chain) described here comes from a study of blood T cell repertoires in COVID-19. Study information: The analysed material was cDNA or gDNA that came from T cells, B-cell-depleted T cells, or PBMCs.

Germline-derived CDR1 and CDR2 are SGHRS and YFSETQ. The CDR3 spans 13 residues. Trimming pared 0 bases from V and 16 bases from J, leaving 14 bases between. Original processing methods: Nucleated cell number was recorded as an estimate derived from reference gene primer amplification. Profiling relied on immunoSEQ multiplex PCR, and the TCRdb table lists in-frame clones only, not all of them. The DNA gave D and trimming, while V, J and clone size come from that table. The sample lists some 65,000 clones; roughly 85% were seen once. The chain uses TRBV5-1 and TRBJ1-6, with D hard to call. The source is a man older than 75 with acute or convalescent COVID-19. Specimen: peripheral blood. CDR3 coding DNA: TGCGCCAGCAGCTTGGCGTTCAGTTCGACTCTCCACTTT. Its translation is CASSLAFSSTLHF.